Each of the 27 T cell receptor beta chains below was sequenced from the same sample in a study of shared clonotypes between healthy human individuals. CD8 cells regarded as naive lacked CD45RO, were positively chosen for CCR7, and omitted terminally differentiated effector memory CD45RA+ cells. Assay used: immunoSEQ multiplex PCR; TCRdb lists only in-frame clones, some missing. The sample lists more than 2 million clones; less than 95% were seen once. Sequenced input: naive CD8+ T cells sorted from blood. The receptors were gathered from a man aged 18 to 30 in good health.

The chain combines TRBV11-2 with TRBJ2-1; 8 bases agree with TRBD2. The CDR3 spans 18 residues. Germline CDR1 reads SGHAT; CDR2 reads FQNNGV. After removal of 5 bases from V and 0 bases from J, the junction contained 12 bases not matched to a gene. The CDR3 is CASSPVEREPSSYNEQFF. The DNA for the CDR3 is TGTGCCAGCAGCCCGGTGGAGCGGGAGCCTAGCTCCTACAATGAGCAGTTCTTC.

CDR3: CASSSSKGSEQYF. CDR3 DNA: TGTGCCAGCAGCTCTTCCAAGGGAAGCGAGCAGTACTTC. This sequence joins TRBV5-4 and TRBJ2-7, with D uncertain. From germline, CDR1 is SGHNT and CDR2 YYREEE (reference sequence). Deletions cut 3 bases from V and 6 bases from J, with 13 bases between. The CDR3 totals 13 residues.

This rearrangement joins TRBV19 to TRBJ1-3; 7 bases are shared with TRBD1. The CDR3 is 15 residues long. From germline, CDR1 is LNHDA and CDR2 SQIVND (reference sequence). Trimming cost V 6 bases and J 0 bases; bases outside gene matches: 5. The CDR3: CASSQQGSSGNTIYF. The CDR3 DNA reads TGTGCCAGTAGCCAACAGGGGAGCTCTGGAAACACCATATATTTT.

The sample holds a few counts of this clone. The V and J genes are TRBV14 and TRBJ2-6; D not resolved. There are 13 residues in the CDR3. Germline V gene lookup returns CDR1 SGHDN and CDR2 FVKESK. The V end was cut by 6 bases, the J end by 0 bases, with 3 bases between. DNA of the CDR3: TGTGCCAGCAGGTACTCTGGGGCCAACGTCCTGACTTTC. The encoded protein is CASRYSGANVLTF.

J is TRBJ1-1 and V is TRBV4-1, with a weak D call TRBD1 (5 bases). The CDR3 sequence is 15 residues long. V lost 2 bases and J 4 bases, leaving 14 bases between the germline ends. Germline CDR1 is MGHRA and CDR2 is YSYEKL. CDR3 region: CASSQIGGEGTEAFF. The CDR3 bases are TGCGCCAGCAGCCAAATCGGGGGTGAGGGCACTGAAGCTTTCTTT.

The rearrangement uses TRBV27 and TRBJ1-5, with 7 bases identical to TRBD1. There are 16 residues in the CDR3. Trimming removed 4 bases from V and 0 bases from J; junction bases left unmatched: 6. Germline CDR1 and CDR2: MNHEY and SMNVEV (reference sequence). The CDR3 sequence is CASSYGTDPSNQPQHF. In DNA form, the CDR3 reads TGTGCCAGCAGTTACGGGACAGACCCTAGCAATCAGCCCCAGCATTTT.

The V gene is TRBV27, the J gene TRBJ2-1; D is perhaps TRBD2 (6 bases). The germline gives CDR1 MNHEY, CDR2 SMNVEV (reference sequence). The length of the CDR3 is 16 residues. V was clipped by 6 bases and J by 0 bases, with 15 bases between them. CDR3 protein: CASSSNLASSYNEQFF. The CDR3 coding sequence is TGTGCCAGCAGCTCCAATCTAGCGAGCTCCTACAATGAGCAGTTCTTC.

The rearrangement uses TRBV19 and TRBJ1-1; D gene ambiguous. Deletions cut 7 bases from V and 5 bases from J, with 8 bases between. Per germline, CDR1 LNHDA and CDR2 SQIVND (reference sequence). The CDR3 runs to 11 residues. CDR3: CASTGRTEAFF. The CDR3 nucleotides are TGTGCCAGTACTGGGCGGACTGAAGCTTTCTTT.

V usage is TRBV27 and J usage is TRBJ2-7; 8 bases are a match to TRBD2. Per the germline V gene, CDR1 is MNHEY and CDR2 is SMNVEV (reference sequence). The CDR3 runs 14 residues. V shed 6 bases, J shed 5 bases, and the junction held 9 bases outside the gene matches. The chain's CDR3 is CASRPRGGWDEQYF. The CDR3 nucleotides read TGTGCCAGCAGGCCCCGGGGGGGTTGGGACGAGCAGTACTTC.

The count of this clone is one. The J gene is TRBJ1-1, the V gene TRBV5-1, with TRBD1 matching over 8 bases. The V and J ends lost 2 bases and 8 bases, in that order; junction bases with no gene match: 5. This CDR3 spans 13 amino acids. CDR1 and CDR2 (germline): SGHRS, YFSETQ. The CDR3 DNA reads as TGCGCCAGCAGCTTTGGGACAGGCTGGGAAGCTTTCTTT. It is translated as CASSFGTGWEAFF.

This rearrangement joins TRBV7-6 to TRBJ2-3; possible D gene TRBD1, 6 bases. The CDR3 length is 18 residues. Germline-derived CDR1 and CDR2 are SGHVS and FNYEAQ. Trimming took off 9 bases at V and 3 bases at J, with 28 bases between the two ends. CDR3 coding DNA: TGTGCCAGTAACCGCTCGATAACCGGGACAATACCAACAGATACGCAGTATTTT. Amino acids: CASNRSITGTIPTDTQYF. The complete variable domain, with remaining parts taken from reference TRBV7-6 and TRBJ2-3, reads GAGVSQSPRYKVTKRGQDVALRCDPISGHVSLYWYRQALGQGPEFLTYFNYEAQQDKSGLPNDRFSAERPEGSISTLTIQRTEQRDSAMYRCASNRSITGTIPTDTQYFGPGTRLTVL.

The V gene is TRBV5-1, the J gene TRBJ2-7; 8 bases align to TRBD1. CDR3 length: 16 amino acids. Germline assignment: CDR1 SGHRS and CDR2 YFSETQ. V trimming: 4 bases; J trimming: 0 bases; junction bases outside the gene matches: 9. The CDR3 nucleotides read TGCGCCAGCAGCCAACATAAGGACAGGGCCTCCTACGAGCAGTACTTC. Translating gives CASSQHKDRASYEQYF.

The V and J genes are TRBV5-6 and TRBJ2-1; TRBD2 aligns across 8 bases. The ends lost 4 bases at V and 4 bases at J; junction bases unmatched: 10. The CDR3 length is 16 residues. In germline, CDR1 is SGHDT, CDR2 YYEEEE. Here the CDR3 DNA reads TGTGCCAGCAGCCCCGCAGGCTTAGCGGGGTACAATGAGCAGTTCTTC. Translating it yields CASSPAGLAGYNEQFF.

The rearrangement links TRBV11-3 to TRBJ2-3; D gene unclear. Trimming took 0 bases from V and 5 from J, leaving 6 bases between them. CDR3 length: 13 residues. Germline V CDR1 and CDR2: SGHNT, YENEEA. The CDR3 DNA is TGTGCCAGCAGCTTAGATCCACTAGATACGCAGTATTTT. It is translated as CASSLDPLDTQYF.

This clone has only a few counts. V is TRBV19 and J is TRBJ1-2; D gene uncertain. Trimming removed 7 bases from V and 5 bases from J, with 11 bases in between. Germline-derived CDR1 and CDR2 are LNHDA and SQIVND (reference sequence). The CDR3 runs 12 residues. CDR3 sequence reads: CASTWTEYGYTF. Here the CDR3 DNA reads TGTGCCAGTACATGGACTGAGTATGGCTACACCTTC.

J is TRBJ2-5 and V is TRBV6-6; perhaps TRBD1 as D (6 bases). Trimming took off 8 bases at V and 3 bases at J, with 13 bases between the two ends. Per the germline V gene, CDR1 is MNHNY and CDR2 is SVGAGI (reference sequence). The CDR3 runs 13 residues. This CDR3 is CASGARGEETQYF. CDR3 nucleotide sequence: TGTGCCAGCGGCGCCAGGGGCGAAGAGACCCAGTACTTC.

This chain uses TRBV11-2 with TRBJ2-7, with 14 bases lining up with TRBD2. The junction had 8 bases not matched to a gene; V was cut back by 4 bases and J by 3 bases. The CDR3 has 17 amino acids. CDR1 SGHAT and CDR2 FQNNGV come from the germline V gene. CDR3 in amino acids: CASSYGTSGGKNYEQYF. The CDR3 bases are TGTGCCAGCAGCTACGGGACTAGCGGGGGAAAGAACTACGAGCAGTACTTC.

This CDR3 is CASSLRTGANYGYTF. CDR3 DNA: TGTGCCAGCAGCTTACGGACAGGGGCCAACTATGGCTACACCTTC. The V gene is TRBV11-2, the J gene TRBJ1-2, with TRBD1 matching over 9 bases. Germline V lookup: CDR1 SGHAT, CDR2 FQNNGV. The CDR3 has 15 amino acids. J was trimmed by 2 bases and V by 2 bases; bases with no gene match: 3.

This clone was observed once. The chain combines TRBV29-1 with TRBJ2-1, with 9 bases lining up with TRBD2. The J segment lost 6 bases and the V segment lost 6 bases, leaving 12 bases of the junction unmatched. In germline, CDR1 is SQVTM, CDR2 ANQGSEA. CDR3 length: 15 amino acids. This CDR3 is CSVPSGTSWGNEQFF. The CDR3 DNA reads TGCAGCGTCCCTAGCGGGACGAGCTGGGGCAATGAGCAGTTCTTC.

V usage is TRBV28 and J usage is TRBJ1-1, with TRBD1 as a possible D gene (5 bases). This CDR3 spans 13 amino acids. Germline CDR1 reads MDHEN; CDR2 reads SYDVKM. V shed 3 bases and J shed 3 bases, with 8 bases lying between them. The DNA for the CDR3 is TGTGCCAGCAGTTTCCCGGGGGACACTGAAGCTTTCTTT. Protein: CASSFPGDTEAFF.

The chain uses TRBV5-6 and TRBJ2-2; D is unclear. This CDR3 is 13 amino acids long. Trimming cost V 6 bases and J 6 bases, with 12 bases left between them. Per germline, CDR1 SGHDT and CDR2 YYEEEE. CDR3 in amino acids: CASTFLGAGELFF. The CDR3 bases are TGTGCCAGCACCTTTCTAGGTGCCGGGGAGCTGTTTTTT.

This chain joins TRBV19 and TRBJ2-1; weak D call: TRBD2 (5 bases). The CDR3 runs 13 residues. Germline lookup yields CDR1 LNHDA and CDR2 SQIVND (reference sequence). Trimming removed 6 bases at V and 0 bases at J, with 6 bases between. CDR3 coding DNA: TGTGCCAGTAGCGGGGACTCCTACAATGAGCAGTTCTTC. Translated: CASSGDSYNEQFF.

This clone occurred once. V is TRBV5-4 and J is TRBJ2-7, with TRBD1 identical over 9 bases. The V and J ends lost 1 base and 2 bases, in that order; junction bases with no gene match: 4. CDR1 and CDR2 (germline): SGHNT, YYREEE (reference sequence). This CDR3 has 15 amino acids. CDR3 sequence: CASSLPGTGTYEQYF. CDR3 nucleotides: TGTGCCAGCAGCTTGCCTGGGACAGGGACCTACGAGCAGTACTTC.

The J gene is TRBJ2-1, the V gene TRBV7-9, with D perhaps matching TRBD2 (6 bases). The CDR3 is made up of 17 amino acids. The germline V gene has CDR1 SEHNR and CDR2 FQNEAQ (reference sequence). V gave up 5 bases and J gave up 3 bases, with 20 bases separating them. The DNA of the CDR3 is TGTGCCAGCAGCCCTCGCCTGGGACTTCTCGACTACAATGAGCAGTTCTTC. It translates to CASSPRLGLLDYNEQFF.

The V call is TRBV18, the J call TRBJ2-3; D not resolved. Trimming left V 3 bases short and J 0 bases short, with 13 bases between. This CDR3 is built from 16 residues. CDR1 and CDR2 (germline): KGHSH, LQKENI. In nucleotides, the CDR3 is TGTGCCAGCTCACCCTCGGTTGGAGTTAGCACAGATACGCAGTATTTT. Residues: CASSPSVGVSTDTQYF.

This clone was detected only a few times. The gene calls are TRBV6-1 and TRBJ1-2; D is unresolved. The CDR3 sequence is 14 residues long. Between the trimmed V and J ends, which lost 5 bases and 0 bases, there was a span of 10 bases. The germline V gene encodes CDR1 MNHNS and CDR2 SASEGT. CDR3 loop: CASSPRGTNYGYTF. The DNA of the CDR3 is TGTGCCAGCAGTCCACGGGGAACTAACTATGGCTACACCTTC.

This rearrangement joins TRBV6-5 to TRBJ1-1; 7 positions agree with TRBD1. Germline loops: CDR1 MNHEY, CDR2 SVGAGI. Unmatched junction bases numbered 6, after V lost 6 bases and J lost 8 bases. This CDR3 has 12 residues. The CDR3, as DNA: TGTGCCAGCAGCTTAGACAGGGCGGAAGCTTTCTTT. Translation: CASSLDRAEAFF.